Below, one T cell receptor (beta chain) is given with its context. Its antigen is unknown. It has no much larger one-base neighbor in the sample; base qualities were not kept. Whole blood was collected in K2EDTA tubes by collaborating institutions according to the institutions' own protocols. Collaborator samples were shipped for TCRbeta analysis as frozen whole blood, isolated PBMCs, or DNA extracted from either sample type. The data were obtained in a study of blood T cell repertoires in COVID-19 (dated by TCRdb to 2018 to 2020). A note on the overall study: Samples covering the acute and convalescent phases of COVID-19 were provided by collaborators in the United States, Italy and Spain. Samples were obtained from the ongoing ImmuneRACE study (first 160 participants) and from over a thousand subjects provided by 6 global collaborators. A freely available public database, intended as a resource for researchers studying the immune response to SARS-CoV-2, is where the repertoires were released. Where available, HLA class I and class II types were obtained from metadata supplied by the sample provider rather than from assay-based typing. Sample metadata almost always included a de-identified subject ID, COVID-19 status, age in years and sex. The prospective study material was composed of cDNA or gDNA derived from T cells, B-cell-depleted T cells, or PBMCs. Deeply sampled blood TCRbeta repertoires from subjects exposed to, actively infected with, or recovered from COVID-19 were included in the dataset.

From V the trimming removes 4 bases and from J it removes 7 bases, while the gene matches leave 8 bases of the junction unaccounted for. The germline V gene provides CDR1 SGHRS and CDR2 YFSETQ. Reading from cysteine to phenylalanine, the CDR3 counts 14 amino acids. The entry retains the CDR3 DNA only, 42 bases that are in frame from base 1. The immunoSEQ Assay, a bias-controlled multiplex PCR, was used to amplify TCRbeta CDR3 regions from genomic DNA. The authors' analysis ran thus. The number of nucleated cells in each sample was estimated by amplification of reference gene primers within the assay. Sequence reads were collapsed and filtered to measure the absolute abundance of every unique TCRbeta CDR3 rearrangement. For each sample, productive Simpson clonality was calculated as the square root of Simpson's diversity index over productive rearrangements. TCRdb carries this immuneACCESS record with in-frame sequences only. Its versions omit some clonotypes, under half of them owing to an unresolved V gene in the studies checked, with the rest unexplained. The D gene and trimming were derived from the DNA, and the V and J assignments and clone size from that table. This sample gives about 140,000 clones in total; around nine tenths of them show up just once. Around 1.7% of the sample is taken by the ten largest.

Broader findings and caveats from the paper: The quantity of clinical and demographic metadata differed by source and by participant and was supplied without curation.

The specimen was peripheral blood. The chain was built from TRBV5-1 and TRBJ2-7; TRBD1 lines up with 10 middle nucleotides. The TCR sequence derives from a woman aged 50 to 60 with acute or convalescent COVID-19. The nucleotides are TGCGCCAGCAGCGTTCTAGGGACAGGGGAGGAGCAGTACTTC. This translates into CASSVLGTGEEQYF.